A single T cell receptor beta chain is shown here with its context. Its antigen is currently unknown. This entry belongs to a study of identical twins. General study points: High-abundance cord blood beta clonotypes had fewer insertions; memory repertoires showed none. Invariant MAIT and iNKT cells could partly confound zero-insertion analyses.

The V gene's germline CDR1 is SSHAT and CDR2 FNYEAQ (reference sequence). V gave up 0 bases and J gave up 6 bases; unmatched junction bases: 5. This CDR3 contains 16 residues. TCRdb reprocessed the 5' RACE reads with MiXCR, giving one entry per CDR3 protein. This sample has hundreds of thousands of distinct CDR3 sequences, with approximately 20% found just once. Everyone who donated was a healthy Caucasian. Another study also made use of these data, one on yellow fever vaccine responses in identical twins.

The clonotype comes from a woman aged 18-29 years in good health. J is TRBJ2-1 and V is TRBV7-7; 10 bases agree with TRBD1. The source material was CD4+ T cells sorted from blood. DNA of the CDR3: TGTGCCAGCAGCTTAGCCGGGACAGGGGTCGTCAATGAGCAGTTCTTC. Protein: CASSLAGTGVVNEQFF.